Described below is a single TCR beta chain sequence and its context. Its antigen remains unidentified. This specimen comes from a study of cytomegalovirus exposure and HLA in healthy donors. Study-level findings and limits: Versus the approximately 700-donor mean, an Asian-associated ancestry cluster reportedly showed fewer N-insertions in a later analysis.

With 60 Vbeta and 13 Jbeta primers, the PCR was carried out. Using immunoSEQ multiplex PCR, the repertoire was profiled, and TCRdb retains in-frame clones only, with some absent. The data contain more than 150,000 clones, 75% to 80% of them singletons. With 7 bases removed from V and 1 base from J, the gap between germline ends came to 17 bases. This CDR3 has 16 amino acids. Germline CDR1 MNHEY, CDR2 SMNVEV (reference sequence). This sequence joins TRBV27 and TRBJ1-5; D not certain. The TCR sequence derives from a woman aged 25 to 39 in good health and CMV-seropositive. The source material was PBMCs. The CDR3 here is CASKPASLRSNQPQHF. The CDR3 bases are TGTGCCAGCAAGCCAGCTTCATTGAGGAGCAATCAGCCCCAGCATTTT.